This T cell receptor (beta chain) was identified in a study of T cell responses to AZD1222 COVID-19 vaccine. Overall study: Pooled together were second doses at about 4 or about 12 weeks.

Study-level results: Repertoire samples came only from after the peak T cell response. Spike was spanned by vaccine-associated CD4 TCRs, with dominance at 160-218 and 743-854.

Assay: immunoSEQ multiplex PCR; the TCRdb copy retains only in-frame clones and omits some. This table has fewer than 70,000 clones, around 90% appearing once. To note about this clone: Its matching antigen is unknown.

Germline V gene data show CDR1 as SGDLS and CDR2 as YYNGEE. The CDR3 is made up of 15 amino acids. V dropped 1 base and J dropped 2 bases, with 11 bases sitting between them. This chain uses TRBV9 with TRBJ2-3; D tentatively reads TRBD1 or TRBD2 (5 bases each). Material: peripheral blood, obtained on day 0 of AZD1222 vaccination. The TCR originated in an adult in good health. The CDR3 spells CASSVSRDPTDTQYF. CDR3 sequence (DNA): TGTGCCAGCAGCGTAAGTAGGGACCCCACAGATACGCAGTATTTT.